The sequence of this TCR beta chain was determined in a study of T-cell memory formation after mild COVID-19. Study-wide context: Across donors, TCR clusters were largely donor specific. Study findings and constraints: The pre-infection memory compartment contained some responding clones, suggesting cross-reactive memory joined. Later expanders leaned CD4+, whereas day 15 to 85 contracting clones were balanced CD4/CD8. The second-wave clones peaking on day 37 were not confirmed as SARS-CoV-2-specific.

From the 5' RACE reads, TCRdb called clonotypes with MiXCR, one entry per CDR3 protein. The profile shows 220,000 or so distinct CDR3 sequences, more than 8% of them singletons. This CDR3 is 14 amino acids long. Per germline, CDR1 MDHEN and CDR2 SYDVKM. Trimming took off 5 bases at V and 0 bases at J, with 10 bases between the two ends. As concerns this clonotype: Its antigen is unknown.

Sequences were obtained from PBMCs or a T cell subset sorted from them (not recorded which). The chain carries TRBV28 and TRBJ1-1; no definite D call. The source is a man between 18 and 35 years old who had mild COVID-19 (a few samples of this study predate the infection). Cell type and time point are not known. The CDR3 DNA sequence: TGTGCCAGCAGTCCCCGGACGGTGAACACTGAAGCTTTCTTT. It specifies CASSPRTVNTEAFF.